What follows are 10 T cell receptor beta chains derived from one specimen sequenced in a study of shared clonotypes between healthy human individuals. Profiled with immunoSEQ multiplex PCR; TCRdb holds only in-frame clones, not every one. The sample shows nearly 1,000,000 clones, over 60% of them seen only once. The specimen was memory CD4+ T cells sorted from blood. Noted subset: CD45RA-negative fraction. These receptors were taken from a man between 18 and 35 years old in good health.

This clone is medium-sized within its sample. The chain combines TRBV9 with TRBJ1-2; 8 nucleotides line up with TRBD1. The CDR3 consists of 14 residues. From germline, CDR1 is SGDLS and CDR2 YYNGEE. V dropped 0 bases and J dropped 8; count of bases not matched to a gene: 6. The CDR3 nucleotides read TGTGCCAGCAGCGTAGCGGGACAGGCCTCCGGCTACACCTTC. As protein: CASSVAGQASGYTF.

The chain uses TRBV2 and TRBJ1-1, with TRBD1 as a possible D gene (5 bases). Germline-derived CDR1 and CDR2 are SNHLY and FYNNEI. This CDR3 is built from 13 residues. V was pared by 7 bases and J by 4 bases, with 13 bases between. CDR3 nucleotide sequence: TGTGCCAGCACCATGGACACGCTCACTGAAGCTTTCTTT. Its translation: CASTMDTLTEAFF.

In this sample, this clone turned up once. The J gene is TRBJ2-7, the V gene TRBV10-3; D possibly corresponds to TRBD2 (6 bases). CDR3 length: 14 amino acids. Germline V gives CDR1 ENHRY, CDR2 SYGVKD. V was pared by 6 bases and J by 1 base, with 13 bases between. CDR3 nucleotide sequence: TGTGCCATCAGGCCGGGAGAGAGGTCCTACGAGCAGTACTTC. This gives the protein CAIRPGERSYEQYF.

This chain links TRBV14 with TRBJ2-7; 8 nucleotides line up with TRBD1. The CDR3 totals 16 residues. Unmatched junction bases numbered 11, after V lost 3 bases and J lost 4 bases. The germline V gene encodes CDR1 SGHDN and CDR2 FVKESK. The CDR3 reads CASSQSGRQGKYEQYF. The DNA of the CDR3 is TGTGCCAGCAGCCAGTCGGGGAGACAGGGGAAGTACGAGCAGTACTTC.

This clone appeared a few times. V and J are TRBV6-1 and TRBJ1-4, with 11 bases lining up with TRBD1. V shed 6 bases and J 5 bases; nucleotides not matched to a gene: 2. The CDR3 is 14 amino acids. CDR1 MNHNS and CDR2 SASEGT come from the germline V gene. The chain's CDR3 is CASSGDRGNEKLFF. The CDR3 DNA reads as TGTGCCAGCAGCGGGGACAGGGGGAATGAAAAACTGTTTTTT.

The rearrangement joins TRBV6-1 to TRBJ2-7; D assignment may be TRBD1 or TRBD2 (5 bases each). The CDR3 has 13 amino acids. CDR1 and CDR2 (germline): MNHNS, SASEGT. Deletions cut 10 bases from V and 0 bases from J, with 13 bases between. The CDR3 DNA sequence: TGTGCCATCGTGGGGACGGTCTCCTACGAGCAGTACTTC. It yields the protein CAIVGTVSYEQYF.

V is TRBV4-3 and J is TRBJ2-1, with 8 bases lining up with TRBD2. CDR3 size: 15 residues. After removal of 3 bases from V and 6 bases from J, the junction contained 7 bases not matched to a gene. CDR1 LGHNA and CDR2 YSLEER come from the germline V gene. CDR3 DNA sequence: TGCGCCAGCAGCCAGGGACTAGTGAATGGCAATGAGCAGTTCTTC. It is translated as CASSQGLVNGNEQFF.

The chain carries TRBV7-9 and TRBJ2-2; D call uncertain. The CDR3 is made up of 16 amino acids. The V gene's germline CDR1 is SEHNR and CDR2 FQNEAQ (reference sequence). Trimming took 0 bases from V and 4 from J, leaving 12 bases between them. Here the CDR3 DNA reads TGTGCCAGCAGCTTAGCTGGCGGCCCAACCACCGGGGAGCTGTTTTTT. Protein product: CASSLAGGPTTGELFF.

About this clone itself: The same CDR3 arises from other DNA sequences in this sample as well. The rearrangement joins TRBV11-2 to TRBJ2-7, with D hard to call. Trimming left V 1 base short and J 6 bases short, with 4 bases between. The CDR3 consists of 11 residues. Germline loops: CDR1 SGHAT, CDR2 FQNNGV. This chain's CDR3 is CASSLGIEQYF. As DNA, the CDR3 is TGTGCCAGCAGCTTAGGCATCGAGCAGTACTTC.

The chain combines TRBV15 with TRBJ2-3; 8 bases match TRBD1. CDR1 is LNHNV and CDR2 is YYDKDF in the germline V gene (reference sequence). J lost 4 bases, V lost 6 bases, and 9 bases had no gene match. The CDR3 is 15 amino acids. The CDR3 DNA follows: TGTGCCACCAGGCGACAGGGGAAGGGTCCAGATACGCAGTATTTT. It codes for CATRRQGKGPDTQYF.